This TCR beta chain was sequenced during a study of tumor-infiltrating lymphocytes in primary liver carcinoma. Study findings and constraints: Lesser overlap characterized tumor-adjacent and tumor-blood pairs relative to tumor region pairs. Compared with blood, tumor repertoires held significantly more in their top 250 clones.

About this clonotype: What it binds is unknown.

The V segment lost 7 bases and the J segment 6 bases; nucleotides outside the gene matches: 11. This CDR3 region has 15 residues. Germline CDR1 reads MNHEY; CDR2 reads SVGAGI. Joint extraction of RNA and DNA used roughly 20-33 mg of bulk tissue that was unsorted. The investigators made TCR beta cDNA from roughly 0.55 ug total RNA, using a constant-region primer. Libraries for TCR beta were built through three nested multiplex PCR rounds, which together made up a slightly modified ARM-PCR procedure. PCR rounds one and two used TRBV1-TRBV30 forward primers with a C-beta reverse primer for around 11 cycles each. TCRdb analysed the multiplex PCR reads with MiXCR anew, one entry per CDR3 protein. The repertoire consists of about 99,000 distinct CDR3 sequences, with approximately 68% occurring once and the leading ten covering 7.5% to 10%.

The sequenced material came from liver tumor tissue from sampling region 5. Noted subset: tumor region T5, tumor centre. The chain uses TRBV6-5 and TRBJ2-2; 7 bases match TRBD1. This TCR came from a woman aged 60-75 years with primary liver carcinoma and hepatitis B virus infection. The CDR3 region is CASNKIPDRSGELFF. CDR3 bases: TGTGCCAGCAATAAAATTCCGGACAGGTCCGGGGAGCTGTTTTTT.